The sample holds a few counts of the clone carrying this T cell receptor (beta chain). Germline V gene sequence: CDR1 SGHVS, CDR2 FQNEAQ. With V trimmed by 6 bases and J by 0 bases, 15 bases remained unmatched. The CDR3 is 19 residues long. TCRdb re-derived calls from the 5' RACE reads in MiXCR, one entry per CDR3 protein. The top ten hold 20% to 25% of the sample, which has just over 350,000 distinct CDR3 sequences, 14% seen once. The entry originates in a study of T-cell memory formation after mild COVID-19. This clonotype was sampled from a man between 18 and 35 years old who had mild COVID-19 (a few samples of this study predate the infection). Cell type and time point are not known. The sequenced sample consisted of PBMCs or a T cell subset sorted from them (not recorded which). The gene calls are TRBV7-8 and TRBJ2-3, with 10 bases matching TRBD2. CDR3 DNA: TGTGCCAGCAGTCTATTTGGGCTAGCGGGGGCTATTAGCACAGATACGCAGTATTTT. As protein: CASSLFGLAGAISTDTQYF.